This T cell receptor (beta chain) derives from a study of cytomegalovirus exposure and HLA in healthy donors. With 60 Vbeta and 13 Jbeta primers, the PCR was carried out. Using immunoSEQ multiplex PCR, the repertoire was profiled, and TCRdb retains in-frame clones only, with some absent. The sample carries some 130,000 clones, 77% recorded once. The CDR3 consists of 13 residues. The V end lost 5 bases, the J end lost 1 base, and 9 bases lay between the germline ends. Germline V gene sequence: CDR1 SEHNR, CDR2 FQNEAQ (reference sequence). The sequence was collected from a woman aged 40 to 50 in good health and CMV-seronegative. Sequenced material: PBMCs. This chain joins TRBV7-9 and TRBJ2-7, with D tentatively TRBD1 (6 bases). The CDR3 sequence is CASSRQGSYEQYF. For the CDR3, the DNA is TGTGCCAGCAGCAGGCAGGGGTCCTACGAGCAGTACTTC.